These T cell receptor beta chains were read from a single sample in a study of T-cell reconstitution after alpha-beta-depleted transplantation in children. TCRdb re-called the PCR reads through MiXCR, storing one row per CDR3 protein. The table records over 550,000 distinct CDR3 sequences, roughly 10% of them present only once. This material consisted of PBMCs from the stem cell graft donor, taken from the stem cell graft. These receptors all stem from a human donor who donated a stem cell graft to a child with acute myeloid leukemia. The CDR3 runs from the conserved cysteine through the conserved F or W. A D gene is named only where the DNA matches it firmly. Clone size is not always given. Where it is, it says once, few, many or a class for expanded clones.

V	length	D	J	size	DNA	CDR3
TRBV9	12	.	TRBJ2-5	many	TGTGCCAGCAGCCCCCAGGACGAGACCCAGTACTTC	CASSPQDETQYF
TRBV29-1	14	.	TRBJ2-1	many	TGCAGCGTTGCGGGGCACCGCTCCTACAATGAGCAGTTCTTC	CSVAGHRSYNEQFF
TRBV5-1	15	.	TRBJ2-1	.	TGCGCCAGCAGCTTAGAACTAGCCTCCTACAATAAGCAGTTCTTC	CASSLELASYNKQFF
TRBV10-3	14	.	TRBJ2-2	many	TGTGCCATCCAGCGGGGACAGTACACCGGGGAGCTGTTTTTT	CAIQRGQYTGELFF
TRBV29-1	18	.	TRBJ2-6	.	TGCAGCGGCCCCTATAACAGGTTTACTCCCTCTGGGGCCAACGTCCTGACTTTC	CSGPYNRFTPSGANVLTF
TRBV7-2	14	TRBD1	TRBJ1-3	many	TGTGCCAGCAGCCAGGGGGGCTCTGGAAACACCATATATTTT	CASSQGGSGNTIYF
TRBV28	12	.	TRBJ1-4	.	TGTGCCAGCAGTTTAGGGCAACAAAAACTGTTTTTT	CASSLGQQKLFF
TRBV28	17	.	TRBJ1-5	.	TGTGCCAGCATCGGACCGATTGGCCTTATTAGCAATCAGCCCCAGCATTTT	CASIGPIGLISNQPQHF
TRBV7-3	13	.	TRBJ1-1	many	TGTGCCAGCAGCTTAGGTCCCCGAATGGAGGCTTTCTTT	CASSLGPRMEAFF
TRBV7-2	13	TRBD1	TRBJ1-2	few	TGTGCCAGCAGCTACACCCGGGACAGGGTCTACACCTTC	CASSYTRDRVYTF
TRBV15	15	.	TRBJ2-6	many	TGTGCCACCAGCAGAGAGTTTCAGGAAACCAACGTCCTGACTTTC	CATSREFQETNVLTF
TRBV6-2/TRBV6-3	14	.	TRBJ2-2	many	TGTGCCACCCGGTGGCGGCTGGACACCGGGGAGCTGTTTTTT	CATRWRLDTGELFF
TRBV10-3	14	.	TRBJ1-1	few	TGTGCCATCATGGAGGGAGCTACGGACACTGAAGCTTTCTTT	CAIMEGATDTEAFF
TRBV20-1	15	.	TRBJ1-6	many	TGCAGTGCTATCAGTCCCAGCCTCCGGGATTCACCCCTCCACTTT	CSAISPSLRDSPLHF
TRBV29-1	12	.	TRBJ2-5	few	TGCAGCGTTGAAGTAGGGGGAGAGACCCAGTACTTC	CSVEVGGETQYF
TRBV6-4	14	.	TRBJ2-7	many	TGTGCCAGCAGTGACCCGCAGGGCGGCTACGAGCAGTACTTC	CASSDPQGGYEQYF
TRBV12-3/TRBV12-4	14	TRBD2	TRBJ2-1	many	TGTGCCAGCAGTTTAGCGGGAGGGCCACGGGAGCAGTTCTTC	CASSLAGGPREQFF
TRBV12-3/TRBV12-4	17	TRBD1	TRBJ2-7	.	TGTGCCAGCAGCTCCTCTGGGACAGGGCGAAGCTCCTACGAGCAGTACTTC	CASSSSGTGRSSYEQYF
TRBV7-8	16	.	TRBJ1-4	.	TGTGCCAGCAGCCCAGATTGGGTGGGGAGTGATGAAAAACTGTTTTTT	CASSPDWVGSDEKLFF
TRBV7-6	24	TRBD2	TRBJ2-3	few	TGTGCCAGCAGCTTAGTTTTCGGACTAGCGGGAGTAAGCCGACCGTTGACTAGCACAGATACGCAGTATTTT	CASSLVFGLAGVSRPLTSTDTQYF
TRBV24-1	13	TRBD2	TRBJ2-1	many	TGTGCCACCAATGGCGCGGGGGGCAATGAGCAGTTCTTC	CATNGAGGNEQFF
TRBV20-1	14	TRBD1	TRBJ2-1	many	TGCAGTGCAGCGGGACAGGGGTCCTACAATGAGCAGTTCTTC	CSAAGQGSYNEQFF
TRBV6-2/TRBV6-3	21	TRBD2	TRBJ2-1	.	TGTGCCAGCAGTTATGGCAGGGGATATTCTAGCGGGAATCGAGGCTGGAATGAGCAGTTCTTC	CASSYGRGYSSGNRGWNEQFF
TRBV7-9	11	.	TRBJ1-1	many	TGTGCCAGCAGCTCACTTACTGAAGCTTTCTTT	CASSSLTEAFF
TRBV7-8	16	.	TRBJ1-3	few	TGTGCCAGCAGCTTACGGGGGGAACTGACTGGAAACACCATATATTTT	CASSLRGELTGNTIYF
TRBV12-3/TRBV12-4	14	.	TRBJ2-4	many	TGTGCCAGCAGTTTCGGGGACATCGGAAACATTCAGTACTTC	CASSFGDIGNIQYF